This TCR beta chain was observed in a study of cytomegalovirus exposure and HLA in healthy donors. At the level of the study: Early release data held tens of millions of unique TCRs from HLA-typed donors.

The PCR made use of 60 Vbeta and 13 Jbeta primers. Some clones are missing from TCRdb's copy, which holds only in-frame ones; the method was immunoSEQ multiplex PCR. In the table there are approximately 150,000 clones, 60% to 80% of which are singletons. CDR1 is SEHNR, CDR2 FQNEAQ, per germline (reference sequence). Trimming at V came to 1 base and at J to 6 bases, leaving 8 bases not matched to a gene. The CDR3 has 15 amino acids. Findings and caveats of the study: According to an earlier analysis, most TCR beta V segments yielded productive rearrangements about 90% or about 30% of the time. CMV serostatus stood as the only immune exposure information on hand.

In the case of this clone: Its antigen is unidentified.

The chain employs TRBV7-9 and TRBJ1-2; 7 nucleotides agree with TRBD1. The specimen sequenced was PBMCs. The clonotype comes from a male donor in good health and CMV-seronegative. The CDR3 region has the DNA TGTGCCAGCAGCTTAGAACCCACAGGGGCTGATGGCTACACCTTC. Translation gives CASSLEPTGADGYTF.